This TCR beta chain was found in a study of cytomegalovirus exposure and HLA in healthy donors (dated by TCRdb to between 2016 and 2019). Background for the entire study: A later analysis indicated that the 120 or so validation repertoires were generated on the platform also employed for the 720 or so repertoires of the first cohort. To predict cytomegalovirus infection status, the study brought together high-throughput TCR immunosequencing, statistical association of individual TCRs with disease status, and machine learning. The study was designed to test whether signatures of past pathogen exposure could be identified by cataloging public T cell receptors. In addition to the first cohort of 650 to 750 subjects, a separate validation cohort of some 120 different subjects was used. Study-level results and caveats: The study gave a list of about 150 TCR beta chains associated with cytomegalovirus. A few of the identified cytomegalovirus-associated TCR beta chains were confirmed in vitro to be specific for cytomegalovirus antigens. While some public TCRs were present in many individuals, most TCR sequences turned up only very rarely across donors. All 120 or so repertoires were used to score co-occurrence in the validation cohort in a later analysis, because that analysis had no HLA typing for the cohort. The authors suggested that the approach could potentially be extended to other disease states and immunological phenotypes. Of the cluster scores, roughly 95% were above 0 in a later analysis, which found that TCRs clustered in the first cohort also tended to co-occur in the 120 validation repertoires. The classifier was reported to diagnose cytomegalovirus status with high specificity and sensitivity in both the original and validation cohorts.

Relative to germline, V is 4 bases shorter and J is 0 bases shorter, with 7 bases between their ends. CDR1 MGHRA and CDR2 YSYEKL are derived from the germline V gene. The CDR3 measures 14 amino acids from cysteine to phenylalanine. Only the CDR3 part of the read is kept: 42 bases, read in frame from the first base. The donors belonged to the validation cohort of over a hundred subjects, which was separate from the approximately 700-subject first cohort. Comment on this clone: This receptor's antigen is unknown. Base qualities are not recorded, but no much larger clone differs from it by a single base.

The library was obtained by the immunoSEQ multiplex PCR assay. The authors' analysis ran thus. To diagnose cytomegalovirus status from the catalog of TCR beta chain sequences, a statistical classification framework was built. The clones in this table, taken by TCRdb from immuneACCESS, are in-frame only. Not every clone is retained; where verified, under half of the shortfall comes from an unresolved V gene, and the cause of the rest is unknown. The V and J calls and clone size were taken over from that table, and D and trimming were inferred from the DNA. The table for this sample lists more than 200,000 clones; roughly 87% of them were counted only once. The ten biggest clones cover about 12% of the sample.

Recombination connected TRBV4-1 to TRBJ1-3; no confident D gene assignment can be made. This receptor was taken from a young man in good health and CMV-seropositive. Sample: PBMCs. The CDR3 reads CASSPTVSGNTIYF. DNA sequence: TGCGCCAGCAGCCCCACGGTCTCTGGAAACACCATATATTTT.